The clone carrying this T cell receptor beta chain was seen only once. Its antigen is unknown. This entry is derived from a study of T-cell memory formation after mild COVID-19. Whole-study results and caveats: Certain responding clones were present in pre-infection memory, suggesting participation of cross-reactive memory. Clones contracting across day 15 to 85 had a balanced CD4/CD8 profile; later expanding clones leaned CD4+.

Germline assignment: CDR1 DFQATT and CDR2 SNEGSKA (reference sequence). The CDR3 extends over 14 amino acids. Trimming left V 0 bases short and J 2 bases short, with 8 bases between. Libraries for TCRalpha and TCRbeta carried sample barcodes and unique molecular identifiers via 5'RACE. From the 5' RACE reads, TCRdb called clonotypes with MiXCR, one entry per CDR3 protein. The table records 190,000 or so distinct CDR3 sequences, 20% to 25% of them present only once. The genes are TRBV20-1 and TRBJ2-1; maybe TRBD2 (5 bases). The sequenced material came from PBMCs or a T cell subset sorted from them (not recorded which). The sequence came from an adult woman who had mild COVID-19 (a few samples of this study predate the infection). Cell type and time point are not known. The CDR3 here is CSARDRLPYNEQFF. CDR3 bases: TGCAGTGCTAGAGATAGACTACCCTACAATGAGCAGTTCTTC.